This TCR beta chain is drawn from a study of cytomegalovirus exposure and HLA in healthy donors. Trimming took off 0 bases at V and 8 bases at J, with 8 bases between the two ends. The CDR3 spans 13 residues. Germline V CDR1 and CDR2: MNHNS, SASEGT. The PCR employed 60 Vbeta primers together with 13 Jbeta primers. The table came from immunoSEQ multiplex PCR; TCRdb's copy has only in-frame clones and leaves some out. The sample includes 200,000 to 250,000 clones, 78% of them seen just once. Sequences were obtained from PBMCs. This TCR derives from a male donor in good health and CMV-seronegative. The chain joins TRBV6-1 to TRBJ2-1; D not resolved. The CDR3 region has the DNA TGTGCCAGCAGTGAAGCGCACAGAGATGAGCAGTTCTTC. Its translation is CASSEAHRDEQFF.